These 14 T cell receptor beta chains originate from one sample sequenced in a study of OX40 agonist ivuxolimab in advanced cancers. Measured with immunoSEQ multiplex PCR; TCRdb has only the in-frame clones, and not every one. The table lists about 70,000 clones, around 85% of them singletons. The source material was CD4+ or CD8+ T cells sorted from blood, sampled in a trial of the OX40 agonist ivuxolimab. The source is an adult with an advanced solid tumor such as melanoma, head and neck, liver or kidney cancer.

CDR3 bases: TGTGCCAGCAGCTCCGGACAGTTTGCAACTAATGAAAAACTGTTTTTT. Translation: CASSSGQFATNEKLFF. The chain has TRBV13 and TRBJ1-4, with D perhaps matching TRBD1 (6 bases). The V and J ends lost 4 bases and 0 bases respectively, with 12 bases between them. Looked up from germline, CDR1 is PRHDT and CDR2 is FYEKMQ (reference sequence). The CDR3 spans 16 residues. Drawing the rest from reference TRBV13 and TRBJ1-4, the complete variable domain is AAGVIQSPRHLIKEKRETATLKCYPIPRHDTVYWYQQGPGQDPQFLISFYEKMQSDKGSIPDRFSAQQFSDYHSELNMSSLELGDSALYFCASSSGQFATNEKLFFGSGTQLSVL.

This chain connects TRBV28 to TRBJ2-7, with 11 positions matching TRBD1. V gave up 3 bases and J gave up 2 bases; unmatched junction bases: 3. CDR1 is MDHEN and CDR2 is SYDVKM in the germline V gene. CDR3 length equals 15 residues. CDR3 DNA: TGTGCCAGCAGTTTGGCGGGACAGGGGGCCTACGAGCAGTACTTC. It specifies CASSLAGQGAYEQYF. Full variable domain (remainder filled in from reference TRBV28 and TRBJ2-7): DVKVTQSSRYLVKRTGEKVFLECVQDMDHENMFWYRQDPGLGLRLIYFSYDVKMKEKGDIPEGYSVSREKKERFSLILESASTNQTSMYLCASSLAGQGAYEQYFGPGTRLTVT.

The CDR3 protein is CASTLVGKTEAFF. The CDR3 coding sequence is TGTGCCAGCACCCTGGTCGGTAAGACTGAAGCTTTCTTT. The chain links TRBV7-2 to TRBJ1-1; D ambiguous. Trimming cost V 7 bases and J 5 bases, with 14 bases left between them. The V gene's germline CDR1 is SGHTA and CDR2 FQGNSA. The CDR3 spans 13 residues.

V and J are TRBV4-3 and TRBJ2-2; 13 bases are a match to TRBD2. Germline CDR1 is LGHNA and CDR2 is YSLEER. The ends lost 0 bases at V and 5 bases at J; junction bases unmatched: 9. CDR3 length equals 19 residues. As DNA, the CDR3 is TGCGCCAGCAGCCAAGATCGACTAGCGGGAGGATCTTTTACCGGGGAGCTGTTTTTT. This gives the protein CASSQDRLAGGSFTGELFF.

The J gene is TRBJ2-5, the V gene TRBV7-8; 9 bases align to TRBD1. The germline V gene encodes CDR1 SGHVS and CDR2 FQNEAQ. V lost 4 bases, J lost 4 bases, and 10 bases stayed unmatched. This CDR3 has 16 amino acids. The CDR3 DNA follows: TGTGCCAGCAGCTCGTGGACCGGGACAGGGATAGAGACCCAGTACTTC. Translation: CASSSWTGTGIETQYF.

The rearrangement links TRBV18 to TRBJ1-3, with D unclear. This CDR3 comprises 16 residues. Germline V gene data show CDR1 as KGHSH and CDR2 as LQKENI. V lost 2 bases and J 2 bases, leaving 13 bases between the germline ends. This CDR3 is CASSPYAVRAGNTIYF. CDR3 in DNA: TGTGCCAGCTCACCATACGCAGTACGAGCTGGAAACACCATATATTTT.

The chain joins TRBV9 to TRBJ2-5, with D hard to call. The CDR3 extends over 17 amino acids. V gave up 0 bases and J gave up 4 bases, with 19 bases separating them. The V gene's germline CDR1 is SGDLS and CDR2 YYNGEE. The CDR3 spells CASSVEVGSQWGETQYF. The DNA of the CDR3 is TGTGCCAGCAGCGTAGAGGTCGGCTCTCAATGGGGAGAGACCCAGTACTTC. The whole variable domain, remainder taken from reference TRBV9 and TRBJ2-5, is DSGVTQTPKHLITATGQRVTLRCSPRSGDLSVYWYQQSLDQGLQFLIQYYNGEERAKGNILERFSAQQFPDLHSELNLSSLELGDSALYFCASSVEVGSQWGETQYFGPGTRLLVL.

This clone has a single count. The chain is built from TRBV10-3 and TRBJ2-5; D call uncertain. The CDR3 has 13 amino acids. Per the germline V gene, CDR1 is ENHRY and CDR2 is SYGVKD. V gave up 5 bases and J gave up 5 bases, with 12 bases separating them. CDR3 sequence (DNA): TGTGCCATCAGTTCGGGCCTAGGGGAGACCCAGTACTTC. Its protein product is CAISSGLGETQYF.

This rearrangement joins TRBV5-4 to TRBJ2-5; 12 bases align to TRBD2. V lost 2 bases, J lost 4 bases, and 6 bases stayed unmatched. The CDR3 covers 16 residues. Germline V CDR1 and CDR2: SGHNT, YYREEE (reference sequence). The CDR3 sequence is CASSLLTSGRRETQYF. The CDR3 DNA sequence: TGTGCCAGCAGCTTATTGACTAGCGGGAGAAGAGAGACCCAGTACTTC.

This clone showed up just a few times. This sequence joins TRBV6-5 and TRBJ1-1; maybe TRBD1 (6 bases). In germline, CDR1 is MNHEY, CDR2 SVGAGI. This CDR3 contains 15 residues. The ends were cut back, 0 bases at V and 1 base at J, with 9 bases in the middle. DNA of the CDR3: TGTGCCAGCAGTTACTCCGGGGGCAAGAACACTGAAGCTTTCTTT. This gives the protein CASSYSGGKNTEAFF.

This clone has only a few counts. The CDR3 loop reads CALRGRDTSLDGYTF. The DNA for the CDR3 is TGCGCCCTGCGGGGCAGGGACACTAGCCTAGATGGCTACACCTTC. This chain connects TRBV10-2 to TRBJ1-2, with D possibly matching TRBD1 (6 bases). Trimming removed 11 bases from V and 6 bases from J, with 25 bases in between. This CDR3 spans 15 amino acids. Germline CDR1 is WSHSY and CDR2 is SAAADI.

The chain links TRBV5-1 to TRBJ2-7; the match to TRBD1 covers 11 bases. Trimming cost V 5 bases and J 4 bases; bases outside gene matches: 8. Germline CDR1 and CDR2: SGHRS and YFSETQ. The CDR3 is 15 amino acids. The CDR3 protein is CASSPGTGGWYEQYF. CDR3 coding DNA: TGCGCCAGCAGTCCCGGGACAGGGGGATGGTACGAGCAGTACTTC. The variable domain in full, with the rest retrieved from reference TRBV5-1 and TRBJ2-7, is KAGVTQTPRYLIKTRGQQVTLSCSPISGHRSVSWYQQTPGQGLQFLFEYFSETQRNKGNFPGRFSGRQFSNSRSEMNVSTLELGDSALYLCASSPGTGGWYEQYFGPGTRLTVT.

The chain employs TRBV7-3 and TRBJ1-6; 7 nucleotides align to TRBD1. CDR3 length: 14 amino acids. V gave up 5 bases and J gave up 7 bases; unmatched junction bases: 5. Germline CDR1 and CDR2: SGHTA and FQGTGA. The CDR3 protein is CASSTGQTNSPLHF. The CDR3, as DNA: TGTGCCAGCAGCACGGGACAGACGAATTCACCCCTCCACTTT.

The V and J genes are TRBV27 and TRBJ1-4; 9 bases match TRBD1. The CDR3 is 19 amino acids. Germline values: CDR1 MNHEY, CDR2 SMNVEV (reference sequence). After removal of 8 bases from V and 0 bases from J, the junction contained 16 bases not matched to a gene. CDR3 loop: CASLQTGTGRWATNEKLFF. Written as DNA, the CDR3 is TGTGCCAGCCTCCAAACCGGGACAGGGAGGTGGGCAACTAATGAAAAACTGTTTTTT.